These T cell receptor beta chains were read from a single sample in a study of blood T cell repertoires in COVID-19. This table comes from immunoSEQ multiplex PCR, and its TCRdb copy is limited to in-frame clones, with some not included. The sample consists of around 250,000 clones, around 83% of them appearing once. The source material was peripheral blood. All receptors derive from an elderly man with acute or convalescent COVID-19. Both conserved end residues are trimmed from each CDR3.

v_call	j_call	cdr3_aa
TRBV3-1/TRBV3-2	TRBJ2-1	ASSQGGLAGNEQF
TRBV28	TRBJ1-6	ATTQTQDNSPLH
TRBV30	TRBJ2-1	AWKPRTSAPHNEQF
TRBV11-2	TRBJ2-7	ASSLDYGGGYEQY
TRBV30	TRBJ1-1	ALMTGPSSEAF
TRBV28	TRBJ1-3	ASSGAPGRSIPGNTIY
TRBV18	TRBJ1-1	ASSPGVVGTEAF
TRBV24-1	TRBJ2-3	ATSDQGLRLSDTDTQY
TRBV6-5	TRBJ1-6	ASSYRQPGQGNPLH
TRBV6-5	TRBJ1-3	ASSYSGTGNTIY
TRBV28	TRBJ1-1	ASSPPGGNTEAF
TRBV7-2	TRBJ2-5	ASSLAGLTLETQY
TRBV28	TRBJ1-2	ASSFQDSYGYT
TRBV29-1	TRBJ2-7	SVSGETGREQY
TRBV4-1	TRBJ1-3	ASSQGFVAGASGNTIY
TRBV19	TRBJ2-1	ASSGLADHGEQF
TRBV7-9	TRBJ2-7	ASSLDGSNYEQY
TRBV4-1	TRBJ2-1	ASSQGTANYNEQF
TRBV29-1	TRBJ2-2	SVGYLGTGELF
TRBV9	TRBJ2-2	ASSVAPAPSGTGELF
TRBV27	TRBJ2-7	ASSPRTGPDAREQY
TRBV18	TRBJ1-5	ASSPTGRVGQPQH
TRBV28	TRBJ2-5	ASSSYSGRATETQY
TRBV19	TRBJ1-1	ASQGPNTEAF
TRBV5-6	TRBJ2-3	ASSLFSGSTDTQY
TRBV6-5	TRBJ1-4	ASKQGDEKLF
TRBV10-1	TRBJ2-1	ASSGGLAGVFDEQF
TRBV24-1	TRBJ2-1	ATSDTSGQFHNEQF
TRBV5-8	TRBJ2-5	ASSSGTSIQETQY
TRBV2	TRBJ2-7	ASTSEQGSYEQY
TRBV18	TRBJ2-2	ASSTTGTGAGELF
TRBV27	TRBJ2-3	ASSRLAGTPPDTQY